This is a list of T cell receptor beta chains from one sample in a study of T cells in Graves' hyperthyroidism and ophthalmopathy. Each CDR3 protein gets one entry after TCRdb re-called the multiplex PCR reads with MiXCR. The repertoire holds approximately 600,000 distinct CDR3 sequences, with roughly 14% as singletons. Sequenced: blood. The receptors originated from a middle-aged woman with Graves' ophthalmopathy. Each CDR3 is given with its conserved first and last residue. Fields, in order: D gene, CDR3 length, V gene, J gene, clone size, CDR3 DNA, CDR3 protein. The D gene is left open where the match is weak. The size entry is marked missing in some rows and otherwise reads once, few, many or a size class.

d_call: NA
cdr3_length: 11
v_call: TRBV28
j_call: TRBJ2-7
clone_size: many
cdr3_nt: TGTGCCAGCAGTTTAGGAGCCGAGCAGTACTTC
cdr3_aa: CASSLGAEQYF

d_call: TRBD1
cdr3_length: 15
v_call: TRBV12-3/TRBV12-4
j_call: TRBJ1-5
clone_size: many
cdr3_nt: TGTGCCAGCAGTTTAAGGACAGGGGGTTTGCAGCCCCAGCATTTT
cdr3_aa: CASSLRTGGLQPQHF

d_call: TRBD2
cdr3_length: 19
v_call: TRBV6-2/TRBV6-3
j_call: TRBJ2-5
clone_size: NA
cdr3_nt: TGTGCCAGCAGTACAAGACCGAGTGGACTAGCGGGAGGCGGAGAGACCCAGTACTTC
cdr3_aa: CASSTRPSGLAGGGETQYF

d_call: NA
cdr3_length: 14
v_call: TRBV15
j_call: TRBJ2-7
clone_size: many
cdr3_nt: TGTGCCACCAGCAGAGATAAGACAGGCTACGAGCAGTACTTC
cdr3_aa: CATSRDKTGYEQYF

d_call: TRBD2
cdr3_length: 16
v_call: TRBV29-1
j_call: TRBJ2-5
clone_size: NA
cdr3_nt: TGCAGCGTTGATCCGGGACTAGCGGGATTCGGAGAGACCCAGTACTTC
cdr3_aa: CSVDPGLAGFGETQYF

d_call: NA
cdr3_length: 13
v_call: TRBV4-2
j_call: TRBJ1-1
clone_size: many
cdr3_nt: TGTGCCAGCAGCCACTCGGCGAAAGAGGGAGCTTTCTTT
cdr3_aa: CASSHSAKEGAFF

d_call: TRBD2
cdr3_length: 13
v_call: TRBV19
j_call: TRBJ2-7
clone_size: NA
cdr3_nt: TGTGCCAGTAGTGCTAGCGGACACTACGAGCAGTACTTC
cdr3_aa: CASSASGHYEQYF

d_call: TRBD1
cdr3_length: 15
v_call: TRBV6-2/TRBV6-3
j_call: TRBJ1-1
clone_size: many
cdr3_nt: TGTGCCAGCAGTTATCTCGGGACAGTGAACACTGAAGCTTTCTTT
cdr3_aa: CASSYLGTVNTEAFF

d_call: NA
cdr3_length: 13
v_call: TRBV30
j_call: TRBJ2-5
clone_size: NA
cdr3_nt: TGTGCCTGGAGTCGACAGAGCCAAGAGACCCAGTACTTC
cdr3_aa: CAWSRQSQETQYF

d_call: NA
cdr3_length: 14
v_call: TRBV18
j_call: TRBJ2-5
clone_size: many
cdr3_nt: TGTGCCAGCTCTTTACCCTGGAAGAGGGAGACCCAGTACTTC
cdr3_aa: CASSLPWKRETQYF

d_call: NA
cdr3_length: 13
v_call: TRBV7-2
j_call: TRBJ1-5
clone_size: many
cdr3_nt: TGTGCCAGCAGCTTAGGAAGGGCCCAGCCCCAGCATTTT
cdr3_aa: CASSLGRAQPQHF

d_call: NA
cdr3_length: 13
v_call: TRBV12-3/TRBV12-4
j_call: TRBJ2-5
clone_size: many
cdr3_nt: TGTGCCAGCAGTTCGGACACGCAAGAGACCCAGTACTTC
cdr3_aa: CASSSDTQETQYF

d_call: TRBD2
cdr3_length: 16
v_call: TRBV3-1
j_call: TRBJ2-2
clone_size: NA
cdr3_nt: TGTGCCAGCAGCCGACGAGCGGGAGTAGACACCGGGGAGCTGTTTTTT
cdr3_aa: CASSRRAGVDTGELFF

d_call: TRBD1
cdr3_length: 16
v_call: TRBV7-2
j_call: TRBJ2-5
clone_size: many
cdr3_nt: TGTGCCAGCAGCGCCACCGGGACAGGCCTACAAGAGACCCAGTACTTC
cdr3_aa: CASSATGTGLQETQYF

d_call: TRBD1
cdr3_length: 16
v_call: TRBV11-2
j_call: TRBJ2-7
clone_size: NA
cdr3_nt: TGTGCCAGCAGCTTAGTTGGACAGGCCCTAATCTACGAGCAGTACTTC
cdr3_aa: CASSLVGQALIYEQYF

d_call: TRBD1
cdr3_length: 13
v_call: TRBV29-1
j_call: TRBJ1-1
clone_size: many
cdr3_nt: TGCAGCGTTGAAAGGGACAGGAACACTGAAGCTTTCTTT
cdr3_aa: CSVERDRNTEAFF

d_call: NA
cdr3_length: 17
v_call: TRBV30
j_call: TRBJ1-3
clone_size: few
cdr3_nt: TGTGCCTGGAGTGTACCTTTAGGGGCCCCCTCTGGAAACACCATATATTTT
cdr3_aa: CAWSVPLGAPSGNTIYF

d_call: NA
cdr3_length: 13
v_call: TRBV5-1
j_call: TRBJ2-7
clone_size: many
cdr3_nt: TGCGCCAGCAGCTTGGAGGCACGCTACGAGCAGTACTTC
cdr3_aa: CASSLEARYEQYF

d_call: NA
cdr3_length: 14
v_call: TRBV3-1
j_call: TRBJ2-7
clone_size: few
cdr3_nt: TGTGCCAGCAGCCAAGCCGGGATGGCTGAGGAGCAGTACTTC
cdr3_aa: CASSQAGMAEEQYF

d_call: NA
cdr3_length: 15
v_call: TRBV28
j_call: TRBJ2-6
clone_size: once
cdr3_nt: TGTGCCAGCAGTTTCGAGAGCTCTGGGGCCAACGTCCTGACTTTC
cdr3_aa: CASSFESSGANVLTF

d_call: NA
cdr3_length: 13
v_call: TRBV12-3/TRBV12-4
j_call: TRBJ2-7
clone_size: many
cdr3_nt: TGTGCCAGCAGTTTTCAGGTGAACTACGAGCAGTACTTC
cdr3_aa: CASSFQVNYEQYF

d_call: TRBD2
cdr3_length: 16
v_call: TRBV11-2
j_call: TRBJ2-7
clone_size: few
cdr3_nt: TGTGCCAGCAGCCCCCTAGCGGGAGGTCTGACCTACGAGCAGTACTTC
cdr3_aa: CASSPLAGGLTYEQYF

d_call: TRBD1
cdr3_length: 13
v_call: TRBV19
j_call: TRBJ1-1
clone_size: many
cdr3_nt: TGTGCCAGTAGGAAGACAGGGGGTACTGAAGCTTTCTTT
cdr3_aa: CASRKTGGTEAFF

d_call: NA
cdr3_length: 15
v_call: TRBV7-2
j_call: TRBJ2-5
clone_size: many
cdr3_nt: TGTGCCAGCAGCTTAGTGGCAGCGTACCAAGAGACCCAGTACTTC
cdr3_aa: CASSLVAAYQETQYF

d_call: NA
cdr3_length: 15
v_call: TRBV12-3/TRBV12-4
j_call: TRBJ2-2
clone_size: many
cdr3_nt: TGTGCCAGCAGTTTCTTTCCCCAAAACACCGGGGAGCTGTTTTTT
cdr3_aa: CASSFFPQNTGELFF

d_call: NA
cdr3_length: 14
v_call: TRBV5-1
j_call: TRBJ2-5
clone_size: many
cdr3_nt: TGCGCCAGCACCCCTCAGGGTCACCAAGAGACCCAGTACTTC
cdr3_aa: CASTPQGHQETQYF

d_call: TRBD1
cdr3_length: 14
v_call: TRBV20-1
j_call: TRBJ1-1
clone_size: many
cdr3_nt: TGCAGTGCTAGATCTGGGACAGTCAACACTGAAGCTTTCTTT
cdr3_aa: CSARSGTVNTEAFF

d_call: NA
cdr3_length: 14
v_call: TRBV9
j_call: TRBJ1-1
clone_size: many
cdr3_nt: TGTGCCAGCAGCGTAGATTGGATTAACACTGAAGCTTTCTTT
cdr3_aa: CASSVDWINTEAFF

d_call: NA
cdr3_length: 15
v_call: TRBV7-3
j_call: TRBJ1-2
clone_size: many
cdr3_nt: TGTGCCAGCAGCTTAGCGGACGGAGCTAACTATGGCTACACCTTC
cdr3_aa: CASSLADGANYGYTF

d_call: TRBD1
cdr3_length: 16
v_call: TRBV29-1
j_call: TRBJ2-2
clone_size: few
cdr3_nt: TGCAGCGTTGAAGGGAGGACAGGAGGCAACACCGGGGAGCTGTTTTTT
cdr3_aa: CSVEGRTGGNTGELFF

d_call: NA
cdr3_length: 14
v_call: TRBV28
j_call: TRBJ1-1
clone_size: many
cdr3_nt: TGTGCCAGCAGCCTACCCGGGCAGCACACTGAAGCTTTCTTT
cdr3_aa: CASSLPGQHTEAFF

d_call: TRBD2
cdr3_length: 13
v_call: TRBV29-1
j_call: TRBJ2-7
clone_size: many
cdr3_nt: TGCAGCATAAACGATGGGGAGGGGCGCGAGCAGTACTTC
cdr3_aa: CSINDGEGREQYF

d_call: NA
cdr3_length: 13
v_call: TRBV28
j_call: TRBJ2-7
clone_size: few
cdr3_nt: TGTGCCAGCCGGGATCCCTCCTCCTACGAGCAGTACTTC
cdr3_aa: CASRDPSSYEQYF

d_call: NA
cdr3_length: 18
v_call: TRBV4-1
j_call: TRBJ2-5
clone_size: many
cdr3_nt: TGCGCCAGCAGCCAAGATATGTTTGGGCCTCCTCTGGGGGAGACCCAGTACTTC
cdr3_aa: CASSQDMFGPPLGETQYF

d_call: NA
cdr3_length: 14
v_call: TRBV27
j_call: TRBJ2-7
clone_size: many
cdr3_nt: TGTGCCAGCAGCTTCGGGACACAGTCCTACGAGCAGTACTTC
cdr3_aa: CASSFGTQSYEQYF

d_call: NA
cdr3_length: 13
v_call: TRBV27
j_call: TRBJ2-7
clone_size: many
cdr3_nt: TGTGCCAGCAGGCCCCTTGGACTGGGCGAGCAGTACTTC
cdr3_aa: CASRPLGLGEQYF

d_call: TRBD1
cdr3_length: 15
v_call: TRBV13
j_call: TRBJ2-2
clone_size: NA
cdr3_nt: TGTGCCAGCAGGCACCGGGACAGTTACACCGGGGAGCTGTTTTTT
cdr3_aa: CASRHRDSYTGELFF

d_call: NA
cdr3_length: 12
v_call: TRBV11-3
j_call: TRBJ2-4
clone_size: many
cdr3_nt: TGTGCCAGCAGACAAGACGGAAACATTCAGTACTTC
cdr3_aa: CASRQDGNIQYF

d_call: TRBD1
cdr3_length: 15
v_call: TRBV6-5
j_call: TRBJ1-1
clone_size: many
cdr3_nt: TGTGCCAGCAGTTACCGGGACAGAGCCAGGACTGAAGCTTTCTTT
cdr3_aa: CASSYRDRARTEAFF

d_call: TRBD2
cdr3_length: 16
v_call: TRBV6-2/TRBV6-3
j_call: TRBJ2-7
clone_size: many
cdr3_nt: TGTGCCAGCACCTCAGGGTGGACTAGCGGTACCTACGAGCAGTACTTC
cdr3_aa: CASTSGWTSGTYEQYF

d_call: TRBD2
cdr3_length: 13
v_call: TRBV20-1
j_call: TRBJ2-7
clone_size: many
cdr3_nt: TGCAGTGCTATGGGGCTAGCGGGAGACGAGCAGTACTTC
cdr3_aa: CSAMGLAGDEQYF

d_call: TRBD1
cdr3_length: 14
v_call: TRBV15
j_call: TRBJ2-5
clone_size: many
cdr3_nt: TGTGCCACCAGCACCTCAGGGGGCAAAGAGACCCAGTACTTC
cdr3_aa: CATSTSGGKETQYF

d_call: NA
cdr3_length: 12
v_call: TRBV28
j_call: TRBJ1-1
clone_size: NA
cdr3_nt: TGTGCCAGCAGCCCTCCTTTCACTGAAGCTTTCTTT
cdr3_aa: CASSPPFTEAFF

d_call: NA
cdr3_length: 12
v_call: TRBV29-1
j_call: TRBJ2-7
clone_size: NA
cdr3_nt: TGCAGCGTTTCAGACACCCTCTACGAGCAGTACTTC
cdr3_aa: CSVSDTLYEQYF

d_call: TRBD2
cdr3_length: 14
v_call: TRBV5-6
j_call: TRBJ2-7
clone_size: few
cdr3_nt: TGTGCCAGCAGCCGTCAAGCGGGAGCCTACGAGCAGTACTTC
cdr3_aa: CASSRQAGAYEQYF

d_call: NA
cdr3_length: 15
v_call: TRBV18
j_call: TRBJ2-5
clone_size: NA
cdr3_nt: TGTGCCAGCTCAAGCCGGGACACGAACCAAGAGACCCAGTACTTC
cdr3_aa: CASSSRDTNQETQYF

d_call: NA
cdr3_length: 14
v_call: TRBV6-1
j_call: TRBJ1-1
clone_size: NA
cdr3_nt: TGTGCCAGCAGTGCGCAGGGCGGGAACACTGAAGCTTTCTTT
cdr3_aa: CASSAQGGNTEAFF

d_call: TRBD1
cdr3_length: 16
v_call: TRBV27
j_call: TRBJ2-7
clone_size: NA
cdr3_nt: TGTGCCAGCAGTAGAGGGGCGGGGACAGGGATCTACGAGCAGTACTTC
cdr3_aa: CASSRGAGTGIYEQYF

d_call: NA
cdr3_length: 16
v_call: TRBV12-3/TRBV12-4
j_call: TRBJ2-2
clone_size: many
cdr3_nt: TGTGCCAGCAGTCCGGGGAGGCGGATGAACACCGGGGAGCTGTTTTTT
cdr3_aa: CASSPGRRMNTGELFF

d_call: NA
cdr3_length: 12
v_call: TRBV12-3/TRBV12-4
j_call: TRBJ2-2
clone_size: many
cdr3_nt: TGTGCCAGCACCTACTTTACCGGGGAGCTGTTTTTT
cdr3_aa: CASTYFTGELFF

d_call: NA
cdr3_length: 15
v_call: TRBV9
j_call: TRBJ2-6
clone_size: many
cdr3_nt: TGTGCCAGCAGCGTAGGCGGATCTGGGGCCAACGTCCTGACTTTC
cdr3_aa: CASSVGGSGANVLTF

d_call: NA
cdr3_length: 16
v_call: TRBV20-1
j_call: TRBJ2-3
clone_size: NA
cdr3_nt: TGCAGTGCTAACGGGACCCAAGCCACTAGCACAGATACGCAGTATTTT
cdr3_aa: CSANGTQATSTDTQYF

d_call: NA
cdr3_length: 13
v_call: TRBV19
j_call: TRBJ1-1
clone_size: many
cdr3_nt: TGTGCCACCGCGGGAGGACCGAACACTGAAGCTTTCTTT
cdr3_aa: CATAGGPNTEAFF

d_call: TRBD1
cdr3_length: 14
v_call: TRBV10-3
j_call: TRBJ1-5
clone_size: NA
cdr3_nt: TGTGCCATCAGTAGGACAGGGGACAATCAGCCCCAGCATTTT
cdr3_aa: CAISRTGDNQPQHF

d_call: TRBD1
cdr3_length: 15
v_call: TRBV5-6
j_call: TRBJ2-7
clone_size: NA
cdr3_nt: TGTGCCAGCAGCTATAACAGGGGGCTTTCCTACGAGCAGTACTTC
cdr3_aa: CASSYNRGLSYEQYF

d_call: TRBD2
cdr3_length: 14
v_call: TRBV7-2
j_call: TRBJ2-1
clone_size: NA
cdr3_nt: TGTGCCAGCAGCTTAGAACTAGCGGATAATGAGCAGTTCTTC
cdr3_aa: CASSLELADNEQFF

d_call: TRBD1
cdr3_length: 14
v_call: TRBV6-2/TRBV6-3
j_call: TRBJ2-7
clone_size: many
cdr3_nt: TGTGCCAGCAGTTTCGGGACAGGAGTCTACGAGCAGTACTTC
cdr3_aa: CASSFGTGVYEQYF

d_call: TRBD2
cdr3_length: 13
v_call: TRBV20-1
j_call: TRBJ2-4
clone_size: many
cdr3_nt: TGCAGTGCTAGGGCCGCGGGGGGGGACATTCAGTACTTC
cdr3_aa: CSARAAGGDIQYF

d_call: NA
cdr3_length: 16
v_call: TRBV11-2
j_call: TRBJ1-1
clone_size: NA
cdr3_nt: TGTGCCAGCAGTTCATTGGGGGTGCGCTGGAACACTGAAGCTTTCTTT
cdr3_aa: CASSSLGVRWNTEAFF

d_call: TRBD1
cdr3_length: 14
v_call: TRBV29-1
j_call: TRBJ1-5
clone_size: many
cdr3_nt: TGCAGCGTGGGGGGACAGGGCAGCAATCAGCCCCAGCATTTT
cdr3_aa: CSVGGQGSNQPQHF